The source of this T cell receptor (beta chain) is a study of T cells in Graves' hyperthyroidism and ophthalmopathy (dated by TCRdb to the late 2010s). At the level of the whole study: Peripheral blood samples were taken at initial diagnosis, before any treatment was given. TCR V-J signatures able to tell the groups apart were searched for in a discovery cohort of 90 to 100 patients, of whom around 42 had Graves' ophthalmopathy and roughly 58 had stable Graves' hyperthyroidism. Prospective prediction of ophthalmopathy was tested in an independent validation cohort consisting of about 20 hyperthyroidism patients and more than 15 patients who later progressed to ophthalmopathy. The approximately 97 discovery patients were randomly divided into training and test sets at a 7:3 ratio. In addition, the study compared T-cell repertoires in thyroid tissue and in blood from six Graves' hyperthyroidism patients. After blood sampling, hyperthyroidism patients were treated with methimazole at a starting dose of 30 mg daily, and ophthalmopathy patients were treated with high-dose intravenous methylprednisolone. According to the paper, TCR Vbeta CDR3 sequencing was carried out on 135 peripheral blood samples, which came from fewer than 50 ophthalmopathy, under 85 hyperthyroidism and some 17 progressor patients.

V is clipped by 4 bases and J by 0 bases, and the sequence between their germline boundaries is 22 bases long. The CDR1 and CDR2 encoded by the germline V gene are MDHEN and SYDVKM. There are 20 amino acids in the CDR3, from cysteine to phenylalanine inclusive. The only DNA kept is the CDR3, 60 bases in frame from the first base. A patient counted as having stable Graves' hyperthyroidism if no progression to ophthalmopathy occurred over 18 months of follow-up. Hyperthyroidism patients were newly diagnosed, with disease duration under 2 months, and aged 18 to 65 years. The study excluded patients with uncontrolled infections, other autoimmune diseases, pregnancy or lactation. Diagnoses were based on clinical symptoms, serum thyroxine and TRAb, thyroid ultrasound and orbital computed tomography. Ficoll-Paque density gradient centrifugation was used to isolate PBMCs from under 11 ml of fresh peripheral blood. Total RNA was extracted using Trizol reagent, and RNA quality was assessed on an Agilent 2100 Bioanalyzer.

TCR beta CDR3 regions were amplified from RNA transcripts. The TCR CDR3 was subjected to a first round of RT-PCR using the HTBI primer set and the Qiagen OneStep RT-PCR kit. Libraries were constructed in a second round of multiplex PCR, after which size selection and purification were performed. Paired-end sequencing of the libraries was performed with 100 bp reads on an Illumina HiSeq2000. Per the authors' processing: SOAPnuke was used to process the raw data, throwing out any read that contained adapters or uncalled bases, had a mean Phred below 15, or lacked an exact constant-primer or identifier match. High-quality paired reads were merged using COPE v1.2.5, and each unique nucleotide sequence was defined as a clonotype. MiTCR v1.1 was used to align clonotypes to the IMGT TRBV, TRBD and TRBJ reference segments. The analysis was restricted to V-J combinations with a frequency above 0.0001, which together covered around 99% of the repertoires. The TCS score was defined as F50 (clonal expansion) divided by E x V (chaos), with BLOSUM62-based TCRdist calculated between CDR3 peptides within each V-J. Welch's t-statistics and random forest reduced roughly 540 V-J features to roughly 13, which were used in a naive Bayes classifier (R e1071). TCRdb handled the public reads itself, with Q25 trimming in fastp and clone calling in MiXCR, and kept productive beta chains. CDR3 protein sequences are deduplicated, and each keeps its most common genes and DNA. TCRdb's processing, not the authors', yielded these V and J calls. The sample table lists approximately 590,000 distinct CDR3 sequences, around a sixth of them with a count of one. About 7% of the sample lies in the top ten.

Results the study describes overall, beyond this receptor: A model built on a 13 V-J signature distinguished ophthalmopathy from stable hyperthyroidism, reaching about 88% sensitivity and 81.08% specificity in cross-validation and 80%/75% in testing. Most expanded thyroid clonotypes (frequency above 0.001) were also found in blood, which suggests that blood repertoires may mirror thyroid immune responses. Sample size was not statistically predetermined, and investigators were not blinded to group allocation. During validation, the model predicted progression to ophthalmopathy a median of around 6 months ahead of onset, with just under 71% sensitivity and 72% to 85% specificity.

On this clonotype itself: The target of this receptor is not known. Base quality data are lacking; no much larger clone is found one base away.

In this chain, TRBV28 is recombined with TRBJ2-6; perhaps TRBD2 is the D gene, with 6 bases matching. The source of this sequence is a young woman with Graves' hyperthyroidism. Sequencing used blood. The CDR3 protein: CASSYLSEGTPFSGANVLTF. Read as DNA, the sequence is TGTGCCAGCAGTTACCTGTCGGAGGGAACTCCCTTCTCTGGGGCCAACGTCCTGACTTTC.